This passage covers 2 T cell receptor beta chains from one sample sequenced in a study of beta chain features in type 1 diabetes. Findings of the study overall: All four CD4+ subsets of Type 1 diabetes patients contained TCRB CDR3s that were moderately but significantly shorter.

The antigens these receptors bind are not known. All of the isolated RNA was reverse transcribed, so expressed TCRB transcripts were sequenced. Sequencing used immunoSEQ multiplex PCR; TCRdb keeps in-frame clones, though not all of them. The sample holds about 660,000 clones, about an eighth seen once. The sample taken for sequencing was naive CD4+ T cells from blood. These receptors were collected from a man between 18 and 35 years old with type 1 diabetes.

This clone appeared a few times. The chain uses TRBV4-1 and TRBJ2-1; the match to TRBD2 covers 10 bases. This CDR3 is 18 amino acids long. Trimming cost V 3 bases and J 7 bases; bases outside gene matches: 15. Germline CDR1 MGHRA, CDR2 YSYEKL. The DNA for the CDR3 is TGCGCCAGCAGCCAGTGGAACACGGGACTAGCGAATCCGAATGAGCAGTTCTTC. Its translation: CASSQWNTGLANPNEQFF.

The chain links TRBV7-9 to TRBJ2-2, with D hard to call. The germline V gene encodes CDR1 SEHNR and CDR2 FQNEAQ (reference sequence). The germline V and J ends were trimmed by 5 bases and 5 bases, with 9 bases remaining between them. The CDR3 runs 13 residues. CDR3 region: CASSPYTTGELFF. The DNA for the CDR3 is TGTGCCAGCAGCCCGTACACAACCGGGGAGCTGTTTTTT.